A selection of T cell receptor beta chains follows, all from one sample in a study of T-cell reconstitution after alpha-beta-depleted transplantation in children. TCRdb used MiXCR to reprocess the PCR reads, holding one entry per CDR3 protein. This table holds hundreds of thousands of distinct CDR3 sequences, 10% to 15% found once. The sequences come from PBMCs, mostly from graft donor cells, collected 360 days after TCRalphabeta/CD19-depleted stem cell transplant. Receptor source: a male patient younger than 18 who had a stem cell transplant for acute myeloid leukemia, so the T cells may come from the graft donor. The CDR3 runs from the conserved cysteine through the conserved F or W. A D gene is named only where the DNA matches it firmly. Clone size is given for some rows only: seen once, a few or many times, or a class if the clone is expanded.

clone_size: .; v_call: TRBV5-1; j_call: TRBJ2-1; d_call: .; cdr3_nt: TGCGCCAGCAGCCCGGCAGGGCGCGTAAATGAGCAGTTCTTC; cdr3_aa: CASSPAGRVNEQFF
clone_size: .; v_call: TRBV18; j_call: TRBJ2-7; d_call: TRBD1; cdr3_nt: TGTGCCAGCTCACCCCTCCGGCAAGGGGGCGCCTACGAGCAGTACTTC; cdr3_aa: CASSPLRQGGAYEQYF
clone_size: many; v_call: TRBV5-5; j_call: TRBJ2-7; d_call: TRBD1; cdr3_nt: TGTGCCAGCAGCTTGCCGTCAGGGGGAACCTACGAGCAGTACTTC; cdr3_aa: CASSLPSGGTYEQYF
clone_size: .; v_call: TRBV11-2; j_call: TRBJ2-1; d_call: .; cdr3_nt: TGTGCCAGCAGCTTAGTTATGTCGGGATCGGAATACAATGAGCAGTTCTTC; cdr3_aa: CASSLVMSGSEYNEQFF
clone_size: .; v_call: TRBV21-1; j_call: TRBJ2-7; d_call: .; cdr3_nt: TGTGCCAGCAGCAAAGTATGGGAGCCGTACGAGCAGTACTTC; cdr3_aa: CASSKVWEPYEQYF
clone_size: few; v_call: TRBV28; j_call: TRBJ2-2; d_call: TRBD2; cdr3_nt: TGTGCCAGCACCTTCATTCCGGGACTAGCGGGAGACTCGGCCGGGGAGCTGTTTTTT; cdr3_aa: CASTFIPGLAGDSAGELFF
clone_size: .; v_call: TRBV5-4; j_call: TRBJ2-1; d_call: .; cdr3_nt: TGTGCCAGCAGCTTGGAAATAAGACCCTACAATGAGCAGTTCTTC; cdr3_aa: CASSLEIRPYNEQFF
clone_size: few; v_call: TRBV5-1; j_call: TRBJ2-7; d_call: TRBD1; cdr3_nt: TGCGCCAGCAGCTCCGACGGGACAGGTCCCCACGAGCAGTACTTC; cdr3_aa: CASSSDGTGPHEQYF
clone_size: .; v_call: TRBV9; j_call: TRBJ2-7; d_call: TRBD2; cdr3_nt: TGTGCCAGCAGCGTAGATACTAGCGGGAGTCTCGACGAGCAGTACTTC; cdr3_aa: CASSVDTSGSLDEQYF
clone_size: many; v_call: TRBV29-1; j_call: TRBJ2-3; d_call: .; cdr3_nt: TGCAGCGTTGTGGGTACAGATACGCAGTATTTT; cdr3_aa: CSVVGTDTQYF
clone_size: few; v_call: TRBV4-3; j_call: TRBJ2-3; d_call: .; cdr3_nt: TGCGCCAGCAGCCAAGCCCAACGCCCGGATACGCAGTATTTT; cdr3_aa: CASSQAQRPDTQYF
clone_size: few; v_call: TRBV20-1; j_call: TRBJ2-7; d_call: TRBD1; cdr3_nt: TGCAGTGCTGCCTGGACAGGGGGCGCCTACGAGCAGTACTTC; cdr3_aa: CSAAWTGGAYEQYF
clone_size: few; v_call: TRBV11-2; j_call: TRBJ2-1; d_call: .; cdr3_nt: TGTGCCAGCAGCTTAGGCATAGGGGGGTACAATGAGCAGTTCTTC; cdr3_aa: CASSLGIGGYNEQFF
clone_size: many; v_call: TRBV29-1; j_call: TRBJ2-4; d_call: .; cdr3_nt: TGCAGCGTTCAGGGCAAGTTAGCCAAAAACATTCAGTACTTC; cdr3_aa: CSVQGKLAKNIQYF
clone_size: few; v_call: TRBV10-3; j_call: TRBJ1-4; d_call: .; cdr3_nt: TGTGCCAGTGGGACCACAACTAATGAAAAACTGTTTTTT; cdr3_aa: CASGTTTNEKLFF
clone_size: few; v_call: TRBV7-3; j_call: TRBJ2-7; d_call: TRBD2; cdr3_nt: TGTGCCAGCAGCTTAAGCGGGAGGTCGGACGAGCAGTACTTC; cdr3_aa: CASSLSGRSDEQYF
clone_size: .; v_call: TRBV28; j_call: TRBJ2-1; d_call: .; cdr3_nt: TGTGCCAGCAGTAATTATGAGCAGTTCTTC; cdr3_aa: CASSNYEQFF
clone_size: many; v_call: TRBV6-5; j_call: TRBJ2-7; d_call: .; cdr3_nt: TGTGCCAGCAGTTCCCTCGACTACGAGCAGTACTTC; cdr3_aa: CASSSLDYEQYF
clone_size: .; v_call: TRBV29-1; j_call: TRBJ2-5; d_call: .; cdr3_nt: TGCAGCGTTGCACAGGCCCAAGAGACCCAGTACTTC; cdr3_aa: CSVAQAQETQYF
clone_size: few; v_call: TRBV29-1; j_call: TRBJ2-2; d_call: .; cdr3_nt: TGCAGCGTGGGTTGGTCATACACCGGGGAGCTGTTTTTT; cdr3_aa: CSVGWSYTGELFF
clone_size: .; v_call: TRBV7-9; j_call: TRBJ1-4; d_call: .; cdr3_nt: TGTGCCAGCAGCAAAGGGGACCAATTTAATGAAAAACTGTTTTTT; cdr3_aa: CASSKGDQFNEKLFF
clone_size: .; v_call: TRBV20-1; j_call: TRBJ2-7; d_call: TRBD2; cdr3_nt: TGCAGTGCGCGGACTAGCGGACTTTATTACGAGCAGTACTTC; cdr3_aa: CSARTSGLYYEQYF